A selection of T cell receptor beta chains follows, all from one sample in a study of T and B cells in COVID-19 patients. TCRdb re-called the multiplex PCR reads through MiXCR, storing one row per CDR3 protein. The data contain about 4,100 distinct CDR3 sequences, about a quarter of them singletons. The sequencing input was blood. The receptors derive from a human donor with active COVID-19. Each CDR3 is given with its conserved first and last residue. The order of the fields is J gene, V gene, clone size, D gene, CDR3 DNA, CDR3 protein. The D gene is left open where the match is weak. Expanded clones are given a class, and other clones once, few, many or no size at all.

>TRBJ1-3|TRBV12-3/TRBV12-4|medium-sized|.
TGTGCCAGCACCACAGGGTTAGGGTACACCATATATTTT
CASTTGLGYTIYF
>TRBJ2-7|TRBV10-3|medium-sized|TRBD1
TGTGCCATCAGTGAGCCACAGGGGCGGCAGTACTTC
CAISEPQGRQYF
>TRBJ2-5|TRBV9|.|TRBD2
TGTGCCAGCAGCGTAGCAGCGGGGGCCGGGGAGACCCAGTACTTC
CASSVAAGAGETQYF
>TRBJ2-7|TRBV29-1|medium-sized|.
TGCAGCGTCCGCGACTCGCGAAGCTCCTACGAGCAGTACTTC
CSVRDSRSSYEQYF
>TRBJ2-1|TRBV10-3|medium-sized|.
TGTGCCATCAGCAACTCGGCAGACAATGAGCAGTTCTTC
CAISNSADNEQFF
>TRBJ2-7|TRBV20-1|few|.
TGCAGTGCTACCCCCGTCGAACAGGGTATATCGTACGAGCAGTACTTC
CSATPVEQGISYEQYF
>TRBJ2-3|TRBV19|.|.
TGTGCCAGCCGGGGGACGGGTATCACAGATACGCAGTATTTT
CASRGTGITDTQYF
>TRBJ2-3|TRBV6-1|medium-sized|TRBD1
TGTGCCAGCCTCCGGACAGGGGACACAGATACGCAGTATTTT
CASLRTGDTDTQYF
>TRBJ2-3|TRBV27|medium-sized|.
TGTGCCAGCAGTCGCCCTTCCGGTGTTCCGCAGTATTTT
CASSRPSGVPQYF
>TRBJ2-7|TRBV7-2|.|.
TGTGCCAGCAGTTTGGAGTTGATCGGGACCTCCGCCTACGAGCAGTACTTC
CASSLELIGTSAYEQYF
>TRBJ1-1|TRBV29-1|medium-sized|.
TGCAGCGTTTCGGATGTGGGAGCAGCTTTCTTT
CSVSDVGAAFF
>TRBJ1-2|TRBV6-6|.|.
.
CASQTATYGYTFLDGGYGYTF
>TRBJ2-3|TRBV6-4|few|.
TGTGCCAGCAGTAGATTGTTTCTTACAGATACGCAGTATTTT
CASSRLFLTDTQYF
>TRBJ2-7|TRBV5-6|medium-sized|.
TGTGCCAGCAGCTTAGGGCTCACTAAAACCTACGAGCAGTACTTC
CASSLGLTKTYEQYF
>TRBJ2-1|TRBV5-1|.|TRBD2
TGCGCCAGCAGCTTAAGGACTAGCATCATCGATGAGCAGTTCTTC
CASSLRTSIIDEQFF
>TRBJ1-2|TRBV19|medium-sized|TRBD1
TGTGCCAGTAGTGTGCCGACAGGGGGCGCTGGCGGTAACTATGGCTACACCTTC
CASSVPTGGAGGNYGYTF
>TRBJ1-4|TRBV14|.|TRBD1
TGTGCCAGCAGCGCCCGGGACAGGGTTGGAGAAAAACTGTTTTTT
CASSARDRVGEKLFF
>TRBJ1-1|TRBV5-1|few|.
TGCGCCAGCAGCTTGGCCGGGCTGGAGAACACTGAAGCTTTCTTT
CASSLAGLENTEAFF
>TRBJ2-1|TRBV27|.|.
TGTGCCAGCAGCAAGGGCCCGTACAATGAGCAGTTCTTC
CASSKGPYNEQFF
>TRBJ2-7|TRBV29-1|once|TRBD1
TGCAGCGTTGAAGTTGCAGGGACAGGGACACGGGGGGAGCAGTACTTC
CSVEVAGTGTRGEQYF
>TRBJ1-6|TRBV10-3|.|.
TGTGCCATCACCACGGGGGTCGGGGACTCACCCCTCCACTTT
CAITTGVGDSPLHF
>TRBJ1-1|TRBV20-1|.|TRBD1
TGCAGTGCGCAACAGGGGTACACTGAAGCTTTCTTT
CSAQQGYTEAFF
>TRBJ2-7|TRBV7-2|.|.
TGTGCCAGCAGCTTAGAGGCGCCCTTCGAGTGGTACTTC
CASSLEAPFEWYF
>TRBJ2-2|TRBV12-3/TRBV12-4|few|.
TGTGCCAGCAGTTTAGGACAAACCCTCAACACCGGGGAGCTGTTTTTT
CASSLGQTLNTGELFF
>TRBJ2-1|TRBV29-1|medium-sized|TRBD2
TGCAGCGTTGTCGGTAGCGGGAGCCCCTCCTACAATGAGCAGTTCTTC
CSVVGSGSPSYNEQFF
>TRBJ1-1|TRBV18|medium-sized|.
TGTGCCAGCTCACCGGGGGGCGTCGGGAAATTTGAAGCTTTCTTT
CASSPGGVGKFEAFF
>TRBJ1-5|TRBV5-6|medium-sized|.
TGTGCCAGTAGTGGGGGAGGCCTATGGGAGCCCCAGCATTTT
CASSGGGLWEPQHF
>TRBJ1-1|TRBV5-6|few|.
TGTGCCAGCAGCTCCGCTCCAGTAGTCGCTGAAGCTTTCTTT
CASSSAPVVAEAFF
>TRBJ1-1|TRBV7-6|few|.
TGTGCCAGCAGCTATATAAGAGGACAGACGAGGTCAAACACTGAAGCTTTCTTT
CASSYIRGQTRSNTEAFF
>TRBJ1-2|TRBV7-2|.|TRBD1
TGTGCCAGCAGCACCGGACAGGGATATGGCTACACCTTC
CASSTGQGYGYTF
>TRBJ1-1|TRBV5-3|.|.
TGTGCCAGAAGCTTGCGAACAGCCTCTGAAGCTTTCTTT
CARSLRTASEAFF
>TRBJ2-3|TRBV5-4|medium-sized|.
TGTGCCAGCAGCTTGACCCGCACAGATACGCAGTATTTT
CASSLTRTDTQYF
>TRBJ2-3|TRBV27|medium-sized|.
TGTGCCAGCAGTTTAACAGACACAGATACGCAGTATTTT
CASSLTDTDTQYF
>TRBJ2-3|TRBV6-6|medium-sized|.
TGTGCCAGCCCGGGGCCGGATTCTAGCACAGATACGCAGTATTTT
CASPGPDSSTDTQYF
>TRBJ2-7|TRBV15|medium-sized|.
TGTGCCACCAGCACCGGGCCGAGGGACGAGCAGTACTTC
CATSTGPRDEQYF
>TRBJ2-7|TRBV7-8|.|TRBD2
TGTGCCAGCAGCTTCGCTAGCGGGAGTTACGAGCAGTACTTC
CASSFASGSYEQYF
>TRBJ2-1|TRBV19|large|TRBD1
TGTGCCAGCGACATGGGACAGGGGACCTACAATGAGCAGTTCTTC
CASDMGQGTYNEQFF
>TRBJ2-1|TRBV11-2|few|TRBD2
TGTGCCAGCAGCCGATCTACGGGCGGGAGGCATGAGCAGTTCTTC
CASSRSTGGRHEQFF
>TRBJ1-6|TRBV30|medium-sized|.
TGTGCCTGGAGTGTGAGGGATAATTCACCCCTCCACTTT
CAWSVRDNSPLHF
>TRBJ1-4|TRBV15|medium-sized|.
TGTGCCACTGGCCCCCAGGGGCTGTTAAATGAAAAACTGTTTTTT
CATGPQGLLNEKLFF
>TRBJ1-1|TRBV19|medium-sized|TRBD1
TGTGCCAGTAGCAGGGGACAGTTGAACACTGAAGCTTTCTTT
CASSRGQLNTEAFF
>TRBJ1-1|TRBV7-9|few|.
TGTGCCAGCAGCGAGGGGACGGTGAACACTGAAGCTTTCTTT
CASSEGTVNTEAFF
>TRBJ2-7|TRBV5-6|medium-sized|TRBD2
TGTGCCAGCAGCTTGGGACTAGCGGGTCCCTACGAGCAGTACTTC
CASSLGLAGPYEQYF
>TRBJ1-2|TRBV19|.|TRBD1
TGTGCCAGTAGAGGGGGCAGGGGAGACTATGGCTACACCTTC
CASRGGRGDYGYTF
>TRBJ1-2|TRBV10-3|.|.
TGTGCCATCAGTTCCGACAGTAACTATGGCTACACCTTC
CAISSDSNYGYTF
>TRBJ2-6|TRBV30|medium-sized|.
TGTGCCTGGAGCTTCTCTGGGGCCAACGTCCTGACTTTC
CAWSFSGANVLTF
>TRBJ2-1|TRBV7-9|.|TRBD2
TGTGCCAGCAGCTTACGGGGGGGCGGTAGCGGGGGTGTGGATGAGCAGTTCTTC
CASSLRGGGSGGVDEQFF
>TRBJ2-7|TRBV5-4|few|TRBD2
TGTGCCAGCAGCTTGGGGGGGGGGCTAGCGGGAGACGAGCAGTACTTC
CASSLGGGLAGDEQYF
>TRBJ2-1|TRBV12-3/TRBV12-4|.|TRBD2
TGTGCCAGCGGGGGACTAGCGGATATCTACAATGAGCAGTTCTTC
CASGGLADIYNEQFF
>TRBJ1-5|TRBV12-3/TRBV12-4|medium-sized|.
TGTGCCAGCAGCCCGATGGGGGCTACTCAGCCCCAGCATTTT
CASSPMGATQPQHF
>TRBJ1-4|TRBV18|medium-sized|TRBD1
TGTGCCAGCTCACCGTTTGGGACAGGGGGGGAAAAACTGTTTTTT
CASSPFGTGGEKLFF
>TRBJ1-5|TRBV6-5|medium-sized|.
TGTGCCAGCAGTTCCACCCCCAATCAGCCCCAGCATTTT
CASSSTPNQPQHF
>TRBJ1-4|TRBV12-3/TRBV12-4|medium-sized|.
TGTGCCAGCAGTTTTTCTCCAGGGAGTAACGAAAAACTGTTTTTT
CASSFSPGSNEKLFF
>TRBJ1-2|TRBV6-2/TRBV6-3|.|TRBD1
TGTGCCAGCAGTGGACAGGGCTGGAACTATGGCTACACCTTC
CASSGQGWNYGYTF
>TRBJ2-7|TRBV7-9|once|.
TGTGCCAGCAGCTTAGGGGTAGGGACTCGTTTTGGGTACGAGCAGTACTTC
CASSLGVGTRFGYEQYF
>TRBJ1-3|TRBV4-1|few|.
TGCGCCAGCAGCCCGGGGGCCGTCTCTGGAAACACCATATATTTT
CASSPGAVSGNTIYF
>TRBJ2-5|TRBV6-2/TRBV6-3|.|.
TGTGCCAGCAGGACTTTAGGAGGGCCGAGGGGGGAGACCCAGTACTTC
CASRTLGGPRGETQYF
>TRBJ2-1|TRBV12-3/TRBV12-4|medium-sized|TRBD2
TGTGCCAGCACCCGTCCGGGACTAGTCTACAATGAGCAGTTCTTC
CASTRPGLVYNEQFF
>TRBJ1-2|TRBV29-1|medium-sized|TRBD1
TGCAGCGTAGTAAATGTAGGACAGGGCTATGGCTACACCTTC
CSVVNVGQGYGYTF